Listed below are T cell receptor beta chains from one sample, sequenced in a study of T cells in Graves' hyperthyroidism and ophthalmopathy. Each CDR3 protein is one row after TCRdb ran MiXCR on the multiplex PCR reads. The sample holds some 800,000 distinct CDR3 sequences, around 39% seen once. Material: blood. Receptor source: a man younger than 35 with Graves' hyperthyroidism. The CDR3 runs from the conserved cysteine through the conserved F or W. Fields, in order: J gene, clone size, D gene, V gene, CDR3 DNA, CDR3 protein. The D gene is left open where the match is weak. Only part of the rows carry a size: once, few, many, or a class if the clone is expanded.

j_call: TRBJ1-1; clone_size: few; d_call: TRBD1; v_call: TRBV19; cdr3_nt: TGTGCCAGTAGTATTGCGGACAGGGGGCAAACTGAAGCTTTCTTT; cdr3_aa: CASSIADRGQTEAFF
j_call: TRBJ1-1; clone_size: NA; d_call: NA; v_call: TRBV25-1; cdr3_nt: TGTGCCAGCAGCCAAGACACAGGGCCCACTGAAGCTTTCTTT; cdr3_aa: CASSQDTGPTEAFF
j_call: TRBJ2-5; clone_size: many; d_call: NA; v_call: TRBV20-1; cdr3_nt: TGCAGTGCTAGAGAGAGGGGGTCCCGAGGGGCCCAGTACTTC; cdr3_aa: CSARERGSRGAQYF
j_call: TRBJ1-4; clone_size: few; d_call: NA; v_call: TRBV12-3/TRBV12-4; cdr3_nt: TGTGCCAGCAGGTCGGACAGCGGGCATGAAAAACTGTTTTTT; cdr3_aa: CASRSDSGHEKLFF
j_call: TRBJ1-1; clone_size: NA; d_call: TRBD1; v_call: TRBV7-6; cdr3_nt: TGCGCCAGCAGCCAATCCGGACAGGGGGACAGAACTGAAGCTTTCTTC; cdr3_aa: CASSQSGQGDRTEAFF
j_call: TRBJ1-1; clone_size: few; d_call: TRBD1; v_call: TRBV9; cdr3_nt: TGTGCCAGCAGCCAAGTCCAGGGACAGGCGAACACTGAAGCTTTCTTT; cdr3_aa: CASSQVQGQANTEAFF
j_call: TRBJ1-5; clone_size: few; d_call: TRBD1; v_call: TRBV7-2; cdr3_nt: TGTGCCAGCAGGGGACAGTCTTTCTTCAATCAGCCCCAGCATTTT; cdr3_aa: CASRGQSFFNQPQHF
j_call: TRBJ1-1; clone_size: NA; d_call: TRBD1; v_call: TRBV9; cdr3_nt: TGTGCCAGCAGCAGGTCAGGGGGCGTGGGGGCTTTCTTT; cdr3_aa: CASSRSGGVGAFF
j_call: TRBJ1-4; clone_size: NA; d_call: NA; v_call: TRBV6-6; cdr3_nt: TGTGCCAGCACCAGCGGGGCTTATAATGAAAAACTGTTTTTT; cdr3_aa: CASTSGAYNEKLFF
j_call: TRBJ1-5; clone_size: NA; d_call: NA; v_call: TRBV6-5; cdr3_nt: TGTGCCAGCAGTCCCCGCCTAGGCCATCAGCCCCAGCATTTT; cdr3_aa: CASSPRLGHQPQHF
j_call: TRBJ2-7; clone_size: NA; d_call: NA; v_call: TRBV12-3/TRBV12-4; cdr3_nt: TGTGCCAGCGGCCAGTCCTCCAGAACAGGGCGGGAGCAGTACTTC; cdr3_aa: CASGQSSRTGREQYF
j_call: TRBJ2-7; clone_size: NA; d_call: NA; v_call: TRBV7-2; cdr3_nt: TGCGCCAGCAGCCGGGCCACACCGGCGACACACTACGAGCAGTACTTC; cdr3_aa: CASSRATPATHYEQYF
j_call: TRBJ1-1; clone_size: many; d_call: TRBD1; v_call: TRBV2; cdr3_nt: TGTGCCAGCAGCGTAGGTCAGGGGGACACTGAAGCTTTCTTT; cdr3_aa: CASSVGQGDTEAFF
j_call: TRBJ1-5; clone_size: few; d_call: NA; v_call: TRBV5-5; cdr3_nt: TGTGCCAGCAGCTCCGGGACCCCTAATCAGCCCCAGCATTTT; cdr3_aa: CASSSGTPNQPQHF
j_call: TRBJ1-2; clone_size: NA; d_call: NA; v_call: TRBV5-1; cdr3_nt: TGCGCCAGCAGCCCTACTAGCGGGGGCGAGGTCTATGGCTACACCTTC; cdr3_aa: CASSPTSGGEVYGYTF
j_call: TRBJ1-5; clone_size: NA; d_call: NA; v_call: TRBV6-1; cdr3_nt: TGTGCCAGCAGTTACACCAAGGATCAGCCCCAGCATTTT; cdr3_aa: CASSYTKDQPQHF